Listed here are 2 T cell receptor beta chains from one sample, sequenced in a study of CD8 T cells in Susac syndrome. Reverse transcription of about 0.5 to 1 ug RNA used random hexamers. In TCRdb, the immunoSEQ multiplex PCR reads were re-called with MiXCR into one record per CDR3 protein. The repertoire holds under 200,000 distinct CDR3 sequences, 93% seen once, with roughly 0.096% in the top ten. Sequenced sample: CD4+ T cells from PBMCs. The receptor source for this set is a human donor in good health.

The chain combines TRBV7-9 with TRBJ1-1, with D perhaps matching TRBD1 (6 bases). This CDR3 has 12 amino acids. Germline lookup yields CDR1 SEHNR and CDR2 FQNEAQ (reference sequence). V was clipped by 5 bases and J by 4 bases, with 8 bases between them. The CDR3 nucleotides read TGTGCCAGCAGCGTAGGGGGCACTGAAGCTTTCTTT. The encoded protein is CASSVGGTEAFF.

This rearrangement joins TRBV19 to TRBJ1-5, with D tentatively TRBD1 (5 bases). The V end was cut by 7 bases, the J end by 3 bases, with 13 bases between. There are 14 residues in the CDR3. Germline V CDR1 and CDR2: LNHDA, SQIVND (reference sequence). As DNA, the CDR3 is TGTGCCAGTACGCCGGGGGAGGACAATCAGCCCCAGCATTTT. Encoded protein: CASTPGEDNQPQHF.